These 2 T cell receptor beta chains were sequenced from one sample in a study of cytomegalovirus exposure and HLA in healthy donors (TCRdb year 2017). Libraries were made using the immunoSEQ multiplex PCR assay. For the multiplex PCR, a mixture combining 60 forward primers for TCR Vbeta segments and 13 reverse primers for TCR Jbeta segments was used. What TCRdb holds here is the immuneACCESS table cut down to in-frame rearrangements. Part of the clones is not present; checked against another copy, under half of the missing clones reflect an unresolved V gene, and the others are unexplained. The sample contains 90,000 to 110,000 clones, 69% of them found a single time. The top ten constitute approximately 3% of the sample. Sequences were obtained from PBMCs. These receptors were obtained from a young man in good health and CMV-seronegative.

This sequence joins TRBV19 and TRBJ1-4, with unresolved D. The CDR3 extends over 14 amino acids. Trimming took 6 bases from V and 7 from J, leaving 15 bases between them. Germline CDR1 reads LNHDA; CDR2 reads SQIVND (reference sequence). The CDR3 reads CASSPTFSGEKLFF. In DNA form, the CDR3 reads TGTGCCAGTAGCCCCACATTTAGCGGTGAAAAACTGTTTTTT.

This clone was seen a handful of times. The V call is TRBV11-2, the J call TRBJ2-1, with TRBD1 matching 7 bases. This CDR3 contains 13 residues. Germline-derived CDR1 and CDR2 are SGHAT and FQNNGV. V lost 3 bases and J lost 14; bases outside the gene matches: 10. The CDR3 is CASSFEGATSEFF. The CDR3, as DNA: TGTGCCAGCAGCTTTGAGGGGGCGACGTCGGAGTTCTTC.